This entry features one T cell receptor (beta chain) sequence. Antigen specificity is unknown. The V end was cut by 6 bases, the J end by 1 base, with 9 bases between. This CDR3 spans 13 amino acids. Germline V gives CDR1 MNHEY, CDR2 SMNVEV (reference sequence). Each CDR3 protein is one row after TCRdb ran MiXCR on the PCR reads. The sample carries some 580,000 distinct CDR3 sequences, over 25% recorded once. Sorted inputs of about 17,000 to 1,100,000 cells, with 10%, 30% or 50% RNA, yielded naive CD8 libraries. The authors gated naive CD8 T cells as CD8+CD4-CCR7+CD45RA+ for sorting. The data stem from a study of molecular identifiers for immune sequencing clone quantification. Regarding the study as a whole: Naive cells had under 1% of molecules in clones above 20 RNA copies, effectors over 99%.

This chain connects TRBV27 to TRBJ1-1; D is undetermined. The source material was naive CD8+ T cells from blood, with Jurkat cell RNA spiked in. Specified subset: FACS-sorted CD8+CD4-CCR7+CD45RA+ naive T cells. The source of this sequence is a human donor in good health. Some libraries in this study had Jurkat cell RNA spiked in. Here the CDR3 reads CASRSQSNTEAFF. The CDR3 DNA reads as TGTGCCAGCAGATCACAATCGAACACTGAAGCTTTCTTT.